This TCR beta chain was found in a study of cytomegalovirus exposure and HLA in healthy donors. General study findings and limits: Later work showed greater clonal expansion in HLA-associated TCR beta chains than in equally common others. Analyzed later, association rates of TCRs varied across HLA loci, with DRB1 most and HLA-C fewest. Through in vitro validation, three CMV-associated chains were shown to be specific for CMV antigens.

Worth noting for this clone: The antigen is undetermined.

The PCR was carried out with 60 Vbeta primers and 13 Jbeta primers. Libraries were prepared by immunoSEQ multiplex PCR; TCRdb keeps only in-frame clonotypes and omits some of them. This table holds 100,000 to 150,000 clones, more than 65% found once. Input material: PBMCs. This receptor was taken from a woman between 55 and 75 years old in good health and CMV-seropositive.

The CDR3 loop reads CASSLVLEQGWGRRFGGYGYTF. Written as DNA, the CDR3 is TGTGCCAGCAGCTTAGTTCTGGAGCAGGGCTGGGGGCGCAGATTCGGAGGCTATGGCTACACCTTC. The chain couples TRBV13 to TRBJ1-2, with a possible D match to TRBD1 (6 bases). There are 22 residues in the CDR3. Germline loops: CDR1 PRHDT, CDR2 FYEKMQ (reference sequence). V was pared by 1 base and J by 4 bases, with 34 bases between.